Listed below are T cell receptor beta chains from one sample, sequenced in a study of blood T cell repertoires in COVID-19. Assay used: immunoSEQ multiplex PCR; TCRdb lists only in-frame clones, some missing. The table lists 80,000 to 100,000 clones, almost 90% of them singletons, with roughly 1.5% in the top ten. Sequenced material: peripheral blood. The receptors come from a human donor with active COVID-19. The donor label of this sample is uncertain. Both conserved end residues are part of each CDR3. Each record gives: clone size, J gene, D gene, V gene, CDR3 protein, CDR3 DNA. D genes are given only for firm matches. The listing skips clone size in some rows; elsewhere it reads once, few, many or a size class.

clone_size: NA
j_call: TRBJ2-1
d_call: NA
v_call: TRBV4-2
cdr3_aa: CAKSGNEQFF
cdr3_nt: TGTGCTAAAAGCGGGAATGAGCAGTTCTTC

clone_size: NA
j_call: TRBJ1-3
d_call: TRBD1
v_call: TRBV10-3
cdr3_aa: CAISGQDRGGPGNTIYF
cdr3_nt: TGTGCCATCAGTGGACAGGACAGGGGAGGACCTGGAAACACCATATATTTT

clone_size: NA
j_call: TRBJ1-5
d_call: NA
v_call: TRBV6-5
cdr3_aa: CASSYGRGRDQPQHF
cdr3_nt: TGTGCCAGCAGTTACGGAAGGGGTAGAGATCAGCCCCAGCATTTT

clone_size: NA
j_call: TRBJ1-2
d_call: NA
v_call: TRBV30
cdr3_aa: CAWRGTGDNGYTF
cdr3_nt: TGTGCCTGGAGGGGGACGGGGGATAATGGCTACACCTTC

clone_size: NA
j_call: TRBJ2-7
d_call: NA
v_call: TRBV10-1
cdr3_aa: CASNRGYSYEQYF
cdr3_nt: TGCGCCAGCAATCGGGGATACTCCTACGAGCAGTACTTC

clone_size: NA
j_call: TRBJ2-7
d_call: TRBD2
v_call: TRBV9
cdr3_aa: CASGTSDYEQYF
cdr3_nt: TGTGCCAGTGGGACTAGCGACTACGAGCAGTACTTC

clone_size: few
j_call: TRBJ2-3
d_call: NA
v_call: TRBV11-3
cdr3_aa: CASSLGAATDTQYF
cdr3_nt: TGTGCCAGCAGCTTGGGGGCAGCCACAGATACGCAGTATTTT

clone_size: NA
j_call: TRBJ2-3
d_call: TRBD1
v_call: TRBV6-5
cdr3_aa: CASSYRDRGPDTQYF
cdr3_nt: TGTGCCAGCAGTTACCGGGACAGGGGACCAGATACGCAGTATTTT

clone_size: NA
j_call: TRBJ1-2
d_call: NA
v_call: TRBV19
cdr3_aa: CASRGPNLYGYTF
cdr3_nt: TGTGCCAGTAGGGGGCCGAACCTCTATGGCTACACCTTC

clone_size: NA
j_call: TRBJ2-7
d_call: TRBD1
v_call: TRBV6-2/TRBV6-3
cdr3_aa: CASSYSTRTGVYEQYF
cdr3_nt: TGTGCCAGCAGTTACTCGACTAGGACAGGGGTCTACGAGCAGTACTTC

clone_size: NA
j_call: TRBJ2-1
d_call: NA
v_call: TRBV11-2
cdr3_aa: CASSLDPRSSYNEQFF
cdr3_nt: TGTGCCAGCAGCTTAGATCCCCGGAGCTCCTACAATGAGCAGTTCTTC

clone_size: once
j_call: TRBJ1-2
d_call: NA
v_call: TRBV12-3/TRBV12-4
cdr3_aa: CASSLNIYGYTF
cdr3_nt: TGTGCCAGCAGTTTAAACATCTATGGCTACACCTTC

clone_size: NA
j_call: TRBJ1-2
d_call: NA
v_call: TRBV6-5
cdr3_aa: CASSSTTGLYGYTF
cdr3_nt: TGTGCCAGCAGTTCGACCACAGGGTTGTATGGCTACACCTTC

clone_size: NA
j_call: TRBJ1-4
d_call: NA
v_call: TRBV2
cdr3_aa: CASSEGLGGLFF
cdr3_nt: TGTGCCAGCAGTGAGGGCCTAGGGGGACTGTTTTTT

clone_size: NA
j_call: TRBJ2-3
d_call: NA
v_call: TRBV19
cdr3_aa: CASSIVGRGTDTQYF
cdr3_nt: TGTGCCAGTAGTATAGTAGGCAGGGGAACAGATACGCAGTATTTT

clone_size: NA
j_call: TRBJ2-1
d_call: TRBD1
v_call: TRBV6-2/TRBV6-3
cdr3_aa: CASSYYGTGYNEQFF
cdr3_nt: TGTGCCAGCAGTTACTATGGGACAGGGTACAATGAGCAGTTCTTC

clone_size: few
j_call: TRBJ1-5
d_call: NA
v_call: TRBV7-7
cdr3_aa: CASSLAGGGLANQPQHF
cdr3_nt: TGTGCTAGCAGCTTAGCGGGAGGAGGGTTAGCAAATCAGCCCCAGCATTTT

clone_size: NA
j_call: TRBJ2-1
d_call: TRBD2
v_call: TRBV4-3
cdr3_aa: CASSEDGASGYNEQFF
cdr3_nt: TGCGCCAGCAGCGAAGACGGGGCTAGCGGCTACAATGAGCAGTTCTTC

clone_size: NA
j_call: TRBJ2-7
d_call: TRBD1
v_call: TRBV7-3
cdr3_aa: CASSLTGTGDYEQYF
cdr3_nt: TGTGCCAGCAGCCTGACCGGGACAGGGGATTACGAGCAGTACTTC

clone_size: NA
j_call: TRBJ1-5
d_call: TRBD1
v_call: TRBV4-1
cdr3_aa: CASSLGTGHQPQHF
cdr3_nt: TGCGCCAGCAGCCTAGGGACAGGGCATCAGCCCCAGCATTTT

clone_size: NA
j_call: TRBJ1-2
d_call: NA
v_call: TRBV18
cdr3_aa: CASSHQGRNGGYTF
cdr3_nt: TGTGCCAGCTCTCACCAGGGGCGCAACGGTGGCTACACCTTC

clone_size: NA
j_call: TRBJ1-2
d_call: NA
v_call: TRBV10-2
cdr3_aa: CASSEGSAFNYGYTF
cdr3_nt: TGCGCCAGCAGTGAGGGCAGCGCTTTCAACTATGGCTACACCTTC

clone_size: NA
j_call: TRBJ2-3
d_call: NA
v_call: TRBV7-2
cdr3_aa: CASSPGVVAAQEDTQYF
cdr3_nt: TGTGCCAGCAGCCCGGGGGTGGTAGCGGCCCAGGAGGATACGCAGTATTTT

clone_size: once
j_call: TRBJ2-3
d_call: NA
v_call: TRBV11-2
cdr3_aa: CASSLDWVEASIPNTDTQYF
cdr3_nt: TGTGCCAGCAGCTTAGACTGGGTCGAGGCATCGATCCCAAACACAGATACGCAGTATTTT

clone_size: NA
j_call: TRBJ2-5
d_call: TRBD2
v_call: TRBV7-3
cdr3_aa: CASSSSGRAMETQYF
cdr3_nt: TGTGCCAGCAGCTCTAGCGGCAGGGCTATGGAGACCCAGTACTTC

clone_size: NA
j_call: TRBJ1-2
d_call: TRBD1
v_call: TRBV2
cdr3_aa: CASSSGQGLGYTF
cdr3_nt: TGTGCCAGCAGCTCCGGACAGGGCCTTGGCTACACCTTC

clone_size: NA
j_call: TRBJ2-5
d_call: NA
v_call: TRBV12-3/TRBV12-4
cdr3_aa: CASSTQETQYF
cdr3_nt: TGTGCCAGCAGTACACAAGAGACCCAGTACTTC

clone_size: NA
j_call: TRBJ2-2
d_call: NA
v_call: TRBV7-9
cdr3_aa: CASSLTSNTGELFF
cdr3_nt: TGTGCCAGCAGCTTAACATCGAACACCGGGGAGCTGTTTTTT

clone_size: NA
j_call: TRBJ1-1
d_call: TRBD1
v_call: TRBV10-3
cdr3_aa: CAISVRVGQGGAAFF
cdr3_nt: TGTGCCATCAGTGTTCGGGTCGGACAGGGAGGTGCAGCTTTCTTT

clone_size: NA
j_call: TRBJ2-7
d_call: TRBD2
v_call: TRBV7-8
cdr3_aa: CASSPRTGLSYEQYF
cdr3_nt: TGTGCCAGCAGCCCCCGAACGGGACTATCCTACGAGCAGTACTTC

clone_size: NA
j_call: TRBJ1-1
d_call: TRBD1
v_call: TRBV9
cdr3_aa: CASSVAGGRTEAFF
cdr3_nt: TGTGCCAGCAGCGTAGCAGGGGGCCGGACTGAAGCTTTCTTT

clone_size: NA
j_call: TRBJ1-1
d_call: NA
v_call: TRBV28
cdr3_aa: CASSLSGMNTEAFF
cdr3_nt: TGTGCCAGCAGTTTGTCCGGGATGAACACTGAAGCTTTCTTT

clone_size: NA
j_call: TRBJ1-3
d_call: NA
v_call: TRBV19
cdr3_aa: CASNVDGTDGNTIYF
cdr3_nt: TGTGCCAGTAACGTTGACGGGACTGATGGAAACACCATATATTTT

clone_size: NA
j_call: TRBJ2-7
d_call: TRBD2
v_call: TRBV28
cdr3_aa: CASSLGEREGVYEQYF
cdr3_nt: TGTGCCAGCAGTTTGGGGGAGCGGGAAGGAGTCTACGAGCAGTACTTC

clone_size: NA
j_call: TRBJ2-7
d_call: TRBD1
v_call: TRBV9
cdr3_aa: CASSVRDSFDEQYF
cdr3_nt: TGTGCCAGCAGCGTGAGGGACAGCTTCGACGAGCAGTACTTC

clone_size: NA
j_call: TRBJ2-3
d_call: TRBD2
v_call: TRBV24-1
cdr3_aa: CATSDRTSGGTDTQYF
cdr3_nt: TGTGCCACCAGTGACAGGACTAGCGGGGGCACAGATACGCAGTATTTT

clone_size: NA
j_call: TRBJ2-7
d_call: TRBD1
v_call: TRBV4-1
cdr3_aa: CASSQGTGLYEQYF
cdr3_nt: TGCGCCAGCAGCCAAGGGACAGGGCTATACGAGCAGTACTTC

clone_size: NA
j_call: TRBJ1-3
d_call: TRBD1
v_call: TRBV2
cdr3_aa: CASSVDRGGNTIYF
cdr3_nt: TGTGCCAGCAGTGTTGACAGGGGTGGAAACACCATATATTTT

clone_size: NA
j_call: TRBJ2-7
d_call: NA
v_call: TRBV6-5
cdr3_aa: CASSRQSSSYEQYF
cdr3_nt: TGTGCCAGCAGCAGACAGTCTAGCTCCTACGAGCAGTACTTC

clone_size: few
j_call: TRBJ2-7
d_call: TRBD2
v_call: TRBV4-3
cdr3_aa: CASSQEILAGGDEQYF
cdr3_nt: TGCGCCAGCAGCCAAGAGATACTAGCGGGGGGCGACGAGCAGTACTTC

clone_size: NA
j_call: TRBJ1-2
d_call: NA
v_call: TRBV9
cdr3_aa: CASSVGLNYGYTF
cdr3_nt: TGTGCCAGCAGCGTAGGACTAAACTATGGCTACACCTTC

clone_size: NA
j_call: TRBJ2-1
d_call: TRBD2
v_call: TRBV6-1
cdr3_aa: CASSEVRGGAYNEQFF
cdr3_nt: TGTGCCAGCAGTGAAGTGCGCGGGGGGGCCTACAATGAGCAGTTCTTC

clone_size: NA
j_call: TRBJ2-1
d_call: NA
v_call: TRBV28
cdr3_aa: CASSLYPSDNEQFF
cdr3_nt: TGTGCCAGCAGTTTATACCCCAGTGACAATGAGCAGTTCTTC

clone_size: NA
j_call: TRBJ2-5
d_call: NA
v_call: TRBV7-9
cdr3_aa: CASSLVSGGETQYF
cdr3_nt: TGTGCCAGCAGCTTGGTCTCAGGCGGGGAGACCCAGTACTTC

clone_size: NA
j_call: TRBJ2-7
d_call: NA
v_call: TRBV6-5
cdr3_aa: CASSYFPGLTYEQYF
cdr3_nt: TGTGCCAGCAGTTATTTCCCAGGGTTAACCTACGAGCAGTACTTC

clone_size: NA
j_call: TRBJ1-5
d_call: TRBD1
v_call: TRBV24-1
cdr3_aa: CATRREDGQGARQPQHF
cdr3_nt: TGTGCCACCAGGCGGGAGGATGGACAGGGGGCGCGTCAGCCCCAGCATTTT

clone_size: once
j_call: TRBJ1-3
d_call: TRBD1
v_call: TRBV7-9
cdr3_aa: CASSLTGTGPGNTIYF
cdr3_nt: TGTGCCAGCAGCTTGACCGGGACAGGACCTGGAAACACCATATATTTT

clone_size: NA
j_call: TRBJ1-1
d_call: TRBD1
v_call: TRBV3-1/TRBV3-2
cdr3_aa: CASSPWTGRMNTEAFF
cdr3_nt: TGTGCCAGCAGCCCATGGACAGGGAGAATGAACACTGAAGCTTTCTTT

clone_size: NA
j_call: TRBJ2-7
d_call: NA
v_call: TRBV9
cdr3_aa: CASSVATSGSQYF
cdr3_nt: TGTGCCAGCAGCGTAGCTACGAGCGGCTCGCAGTACTTC

clone_size: NA
j_call: TRBJ2-7
d_call: TRBD1
v_call: TRBV12-3/TRBV12-4
cdr3_aa: CASGPGQGAWQYF
cdr3_nt: TGTGCCAGCGGGCCGGGACAGGGGGCTTGGCAGTACTTC

clone_size: once
j_call: TRBJ2-7
d_call: TRBD2
v_call: TRBV27
cdr3_aa: CASSSSSSGGWRYEQYF
cdr3_nt: TGTGCCAGCAGTTCCTCGTCTAGCGGGGGGTGGAGGTACGAGCAGTACTTC

clone_size: NA
j_call: TRBJ1-2
d_call: TRBD1
v_call: TRBV5-1
cdr3_aa: CASSLESGTGSVGIANYGYTF
cdr3_nt: TGCGCCAGCAGCTTGGAAAGTGGGACAGGGTCTGTCGGGATAGCTAACTATGGCTACACCTTC

clone_size: NA
j_call: TRBJ1-1
d_call: TRBD1
v_call: TRBV10-2
cdr3_aa: CASSERQGQAFF
cdr3_nt: TGCGCCAGCAGTGAGAGACAGGGGCAAGCTTTCTTT

clone_size: NA
j_call: TRBJ2-7
d_call: NA
v_call: TRBV7-2
cdr3_aa: CASSLQASYEQYF
cdr3_nt: TGTGCCAGCAGCTTACAGGCATCCTACGAGCAGTACTTC

clone_size: few
j_call: TRBJ1-3
d_call: TRBD1
v_call: TRBV4-3
cdr3_aa: CASSQGTGGDTIYF
cdr3_nt: TGCGCCAGCAGCCAAGGGACAGGCGGGGACACCATATATTTT

clone_size: NA
j_call: TRBJ2-3
d_call: TRBD1
v_call: TRBV6-2/TRBV6-3
cdr3_aa: CASSYSYQGVLSTDTQYF
cdr3_nt: TGTGCCAGCAGTTACTCCTATCAGGGGGTCCTCAGCACAGATACGCAGTATTTT

clone_size: NA
j_call: TRBJ2-1
d_call: NA
v_call: TRBV24-1
cdr3_aa: CATSDPRTQSNEQFF
cdr3_nt: TGTGCCACCAGTGATCCTCGGACACAGTCCAATGAGCAGTTCTTC

clone_size: NA
j_call: TRBJ1-5
d_call: NA
v_call: TRBV2
cdr3_aa: CASSDGQLSNQPQHF
cdr3_nt: TGTGCCAGCAGTGATGGGCAGCTTAGCAATCAGCCCCAGCATTTT

clone_size: NA
j_call: TRBJ1-6
d_call: TRBD1
v_call: TRBV25-1
cdr3_aa: CASNGDRLNSPLHF
cdr3_nt: TGTGCCAGCAACGGGGACAGGCTTAATTCACCCCTCCACTTT